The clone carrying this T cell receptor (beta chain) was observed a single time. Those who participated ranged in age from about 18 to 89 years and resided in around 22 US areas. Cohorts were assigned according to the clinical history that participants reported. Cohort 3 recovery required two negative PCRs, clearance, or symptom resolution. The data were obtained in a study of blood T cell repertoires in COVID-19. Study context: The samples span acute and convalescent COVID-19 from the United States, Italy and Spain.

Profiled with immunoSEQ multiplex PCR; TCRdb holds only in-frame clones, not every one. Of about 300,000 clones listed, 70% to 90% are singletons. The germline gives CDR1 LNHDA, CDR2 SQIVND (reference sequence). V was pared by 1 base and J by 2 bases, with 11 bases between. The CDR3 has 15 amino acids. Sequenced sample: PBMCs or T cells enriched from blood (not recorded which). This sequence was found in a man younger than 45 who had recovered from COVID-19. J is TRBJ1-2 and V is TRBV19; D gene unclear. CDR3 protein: CASSIVWSRNYGYTF. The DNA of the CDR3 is TGTGCCAGTAGTATAGTTTGGAGCAGAAACTATGGCTACACCTTC.